This T cell receptor beta chain was sequenced in a study of cytomegalovirus exposure and HLA in healthy donors. Study context: In an early release, HLA-typed donors contributed roughly 85 million unique TCR sequences. Study-level findings and limits: Most TCR sequences were rare, but some public TCRs occurred in many donors. Only CMV serostatus was available as immune exposure information. Prediction of most subjects' HLA-A and HLA-B alleles by TCR beta sequences was reportedly accurate.

Comment on this clone: Its specificity is unknown.

The PCR had 60 Vbeta and 13 Jbeta primers. Sequenced by immunoSEQ multiplex PCR; TCRdb stores in-frame clones only, minus some. This sample's clone table lists 150,000 to 200,000 clones. Sample: PBMCs. This TCR was sampled from a man aged 25 to 40 in good health and CMV-seronegative.

The CDR3, as DNA: TGTGCCAGCAGCAAGACCGGGACAACGAACACCGGGGAGCTGTTTTTT. Its translation is CASSKTGTTNTGELFF. The gene calls are TRBV7-2 and TRBJ2-2; maybe TRBD1 (6 bases). Germline V gives CDR1 SGHTA, CDR2 FQGNSA. Trimming took off 5 bases at V and 0 bases at J, with 13 bases between the two ends. The CDR3 covers 16 residues.